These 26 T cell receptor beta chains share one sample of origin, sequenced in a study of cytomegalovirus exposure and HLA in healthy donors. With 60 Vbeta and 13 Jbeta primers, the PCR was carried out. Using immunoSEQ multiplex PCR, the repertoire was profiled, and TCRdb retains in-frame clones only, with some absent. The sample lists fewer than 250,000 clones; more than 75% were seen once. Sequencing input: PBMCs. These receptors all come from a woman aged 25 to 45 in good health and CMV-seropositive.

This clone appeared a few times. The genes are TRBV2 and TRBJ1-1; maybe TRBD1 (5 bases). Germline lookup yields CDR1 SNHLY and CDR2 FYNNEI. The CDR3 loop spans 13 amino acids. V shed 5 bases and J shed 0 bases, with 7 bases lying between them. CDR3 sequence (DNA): TGTGCCAGCAGTAGGGGCCTGAACACTGAAGCTTTCTTT. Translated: CASSRGLNTEAFF. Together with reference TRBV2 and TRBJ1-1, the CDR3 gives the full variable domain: EPEVTQTPSHQVTQMGQEVILRCVPISNHLYFYWYRQILGQKVEFLVSFYNNEISEKSEIFDDQFSVERPDGSNFTLKIRSTKLEDSAMYFCASSRGLNTEAFFGQGTRLTVV.

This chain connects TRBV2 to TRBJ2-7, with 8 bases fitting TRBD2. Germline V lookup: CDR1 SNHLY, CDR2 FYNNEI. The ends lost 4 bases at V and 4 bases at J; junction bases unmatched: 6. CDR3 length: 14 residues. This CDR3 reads CASSARTSWYEQYF. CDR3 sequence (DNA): TGTGCCAGCAGTGCACGGACTAGCTGGTACGAGCAGTACTTC.

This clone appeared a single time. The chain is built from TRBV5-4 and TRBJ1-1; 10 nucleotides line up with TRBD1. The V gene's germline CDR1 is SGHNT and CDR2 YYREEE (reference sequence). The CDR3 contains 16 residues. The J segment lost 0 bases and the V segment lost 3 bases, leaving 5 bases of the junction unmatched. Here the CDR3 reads CASSSRDRGMNTEAFF. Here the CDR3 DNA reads TGTGCCAGCAGCTCTCGGGACAGGGGAATGAACACTGAAGCTTTCTTT.

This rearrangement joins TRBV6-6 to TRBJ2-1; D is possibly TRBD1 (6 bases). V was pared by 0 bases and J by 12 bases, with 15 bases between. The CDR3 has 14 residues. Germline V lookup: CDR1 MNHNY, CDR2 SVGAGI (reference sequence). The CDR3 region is CASSYSNDGRGQFF. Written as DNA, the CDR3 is TGTGCCAGCAGTTACTCGAACGATGGCAGGGGGCAGTTCTTC.

The CDR3 sequence: CASSLPAGGHTQYF. Written as DNA, the CDR3 is TGCGCCAGCAGCTTACCTGCAGGTGGTCATACGCAGTATTTT. The rearrangement joins TRBV5-1 to TRBJ2-3; no reliable D call. This CDR3 contains 14 residues. CDR1 and CDR2 from the germline V gene are SGHRS and YFSETQ. The germline V and J ends were trimmed by 2 bases and 7 bases, with 14 bases remaining between them.

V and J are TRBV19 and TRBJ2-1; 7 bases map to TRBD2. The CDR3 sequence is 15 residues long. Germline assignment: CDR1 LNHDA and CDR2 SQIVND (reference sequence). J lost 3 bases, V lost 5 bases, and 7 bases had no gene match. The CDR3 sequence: CASSSSLADYNEQFF. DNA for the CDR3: TGTGCCAGTAGTTCCTCTCTAGCGGACTACAATGAGCAGTTCTTC. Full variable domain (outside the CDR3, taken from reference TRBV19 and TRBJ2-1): DGGITQSPKYLFRKEGQNVTLSCEQNLNHDAMYWYRQDPGQGLRLIYYSQIVNDFQKGDIAEGYSVSREKKESFPLTVTSAQKNPTAFYLCASSSSLADYNEQFFGPGTRLTVL.

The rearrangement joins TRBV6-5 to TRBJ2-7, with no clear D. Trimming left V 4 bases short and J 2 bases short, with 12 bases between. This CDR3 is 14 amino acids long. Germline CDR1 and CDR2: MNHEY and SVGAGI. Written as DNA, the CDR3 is TGTGCCAGCAGTTCCGTCAACAGCCCCTACGAGCAGTACTTC. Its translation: CASSSVNSPYEQYF.

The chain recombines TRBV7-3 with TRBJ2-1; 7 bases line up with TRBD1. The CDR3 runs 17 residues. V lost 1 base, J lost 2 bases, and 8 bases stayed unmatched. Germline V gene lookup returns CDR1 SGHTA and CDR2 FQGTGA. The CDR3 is CASSLNPDRVTYNEQFF. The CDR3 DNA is TGTGCCAGCAGCTTAAACCCCGACAGGGTAACCTACAATGAGCAGTTCTTC.

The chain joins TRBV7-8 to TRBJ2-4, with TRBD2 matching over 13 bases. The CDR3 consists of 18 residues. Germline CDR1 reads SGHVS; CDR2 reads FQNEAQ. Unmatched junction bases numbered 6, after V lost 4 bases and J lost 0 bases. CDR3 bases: TGTGCCAGCAGCTCCGGACTAGCGGGGGCTTTAGCCAAAAACATTCAGTACTTC. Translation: CASSSGLAGALAKNIQYF.

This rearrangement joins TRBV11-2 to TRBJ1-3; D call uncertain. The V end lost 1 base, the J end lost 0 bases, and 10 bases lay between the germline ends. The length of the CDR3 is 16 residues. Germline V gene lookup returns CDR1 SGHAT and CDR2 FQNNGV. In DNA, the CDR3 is TGTGCCAGCAGCTTAGGTCCGGGAATCTCTGGAAACACCATATATTTT. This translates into CASSLGPGISGNTIYF.

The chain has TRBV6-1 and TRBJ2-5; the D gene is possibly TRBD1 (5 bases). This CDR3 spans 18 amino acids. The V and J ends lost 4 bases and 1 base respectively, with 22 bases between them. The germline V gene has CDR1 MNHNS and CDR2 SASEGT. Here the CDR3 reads CASSVGALAMNRQETQYF. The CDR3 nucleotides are TGTGCCAGCAGTGTAGGGGCCCTGGCTATGAACCGCCAAGAGACCCAGTACTTC.

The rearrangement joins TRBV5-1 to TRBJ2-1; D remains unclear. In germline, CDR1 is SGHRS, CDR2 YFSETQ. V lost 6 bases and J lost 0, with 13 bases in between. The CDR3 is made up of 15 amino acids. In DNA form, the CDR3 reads TGCGCCAGCACCTTCAGTACCATCTCCTACAATGAGCAGTTCTTC. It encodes CASTFSTISYNEQFF.

The CDR3 sequence is CARGGSNNEKLFF. For the CDR3, the DNA is TGTGCCCGGGGCGGGAGTAATAATGAAAAACTGTTTTTT. The rearrangement links TRBV30 to TRBJ1-4; perhaps TRBD1 as D (5 bases). CDR3 length: 13 residues. Trimming took off 8 bases at V and 4 bases at J, with 14 bases between the two ends. Germline lookup yields CDR1 GTSNPN and CDR2 SVGIG (reference sequence).

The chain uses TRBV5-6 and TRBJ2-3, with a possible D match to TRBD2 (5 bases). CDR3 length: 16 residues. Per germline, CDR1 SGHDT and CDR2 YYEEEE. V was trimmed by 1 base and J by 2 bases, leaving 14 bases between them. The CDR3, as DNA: TGTGCCAGCAGCTTGATGACTATCAGAGACACAGATACGCAGTATTTT. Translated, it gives CASSLMTIRDTDTQYF. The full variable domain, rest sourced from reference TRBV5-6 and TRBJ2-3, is DAGVTQSPTHLIKTRGQQVTLRCSPKSGHDTVSWYQQALGQGPQFIFQYYEEEERQRGNFPDRFSGHQFPNYSSELNVNALLLGDSALYLCASSLMTIRDTDTQYFGPGTRLTVL.

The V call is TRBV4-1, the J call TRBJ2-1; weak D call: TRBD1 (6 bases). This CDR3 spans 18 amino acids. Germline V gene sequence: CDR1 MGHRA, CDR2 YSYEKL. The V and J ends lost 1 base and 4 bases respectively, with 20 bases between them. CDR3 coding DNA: TGCGCCAGCAGCCAAGTACCGATGCCGGGACAAATGTACAATGAGCAGTTCTTC. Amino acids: CASSQVPMPGQMYNEQFF.

This chain's CDR3 is CASSPATGTGEQFF. The CDR3 bases are TGTGCCAGCTCACCGGCGACAGGGACGGGTGAGCAGTTCTTC. The V and J genes are TRBV18 and TRBJ2-1; 7 nucleotides line up with TRBD1. CDR1 and CDR2 from the germline V gene are KGHSH and LQKENI. The length of the CDR3 is 14 residues. J gave up 9 bases and V 3 bases, and 8 bases lay outside the gene matches. The full variable domain, in which reference TRBV18 and TRBJ2-1 provide the parts outside the CDR3, is NAGVMQNPRHLVRRRGQEARLRCSPMKGHSHVYWYRQLPEEGLKFMVYLQKENIIDESGMPKERFSAEFPKEGPSILRIQQVVRGDSAAYFCASSPATGTGEQFFGPGTRLTVL.

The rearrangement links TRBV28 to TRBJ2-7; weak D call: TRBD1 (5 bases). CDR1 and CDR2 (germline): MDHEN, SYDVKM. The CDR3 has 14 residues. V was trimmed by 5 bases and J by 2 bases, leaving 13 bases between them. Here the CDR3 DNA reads TGTGCCAGCAGTCCAGGGTCCGGTCCCTACGAGCAGTACTTC. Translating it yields CASSPGSGPYEQYF.

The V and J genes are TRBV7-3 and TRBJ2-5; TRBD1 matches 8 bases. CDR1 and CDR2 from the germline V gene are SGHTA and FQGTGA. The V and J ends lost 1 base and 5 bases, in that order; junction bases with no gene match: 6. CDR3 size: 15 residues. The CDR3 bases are TGTGCCAGCAGCTTAAGGGGGACAGGTCCGGAGACCCAGTACTTC. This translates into CASSLRGTGPETQYF.

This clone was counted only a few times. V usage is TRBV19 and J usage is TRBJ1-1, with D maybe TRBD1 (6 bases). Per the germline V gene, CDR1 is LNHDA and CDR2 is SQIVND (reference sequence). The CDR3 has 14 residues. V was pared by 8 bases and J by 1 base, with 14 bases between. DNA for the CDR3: TGTGCCAGTCGATACTTGGACAGGAACACTGAAGCTTTCTTT. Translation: CASRYLDRNTEAFF.

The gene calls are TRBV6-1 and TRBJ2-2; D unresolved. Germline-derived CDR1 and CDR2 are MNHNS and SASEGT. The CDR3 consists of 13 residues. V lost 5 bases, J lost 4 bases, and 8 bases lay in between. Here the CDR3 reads CASSTQVTGELFF. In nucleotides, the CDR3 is TGTGCCAGCAGTACTCAGGTCACCGGGGAGCTGTTTTTT.

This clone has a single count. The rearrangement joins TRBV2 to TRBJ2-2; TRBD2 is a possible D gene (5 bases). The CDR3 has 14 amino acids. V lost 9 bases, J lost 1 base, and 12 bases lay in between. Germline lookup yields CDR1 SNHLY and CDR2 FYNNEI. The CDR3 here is CASKGRQNTGELFF. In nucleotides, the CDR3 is TGTGCCAGTAAAGGGAGACAGAACACCGGGGAGCTGTTTTTT.

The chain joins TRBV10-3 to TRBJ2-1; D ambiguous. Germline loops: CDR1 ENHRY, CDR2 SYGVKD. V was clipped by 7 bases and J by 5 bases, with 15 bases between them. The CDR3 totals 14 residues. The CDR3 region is CAITGARENNEQFF. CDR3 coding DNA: TGTGCCATCACCGGAGCGCGTGAGAACAATGAGCAGTTCTTC.

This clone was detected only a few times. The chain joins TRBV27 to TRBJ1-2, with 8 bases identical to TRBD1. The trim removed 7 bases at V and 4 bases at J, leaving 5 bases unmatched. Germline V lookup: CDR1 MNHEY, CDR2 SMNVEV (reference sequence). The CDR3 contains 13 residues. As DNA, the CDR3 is TGTGCCAGCACTCCAGGACAGGGCTATGGCTACACCTTC. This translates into CASTPGQGYGYTF.

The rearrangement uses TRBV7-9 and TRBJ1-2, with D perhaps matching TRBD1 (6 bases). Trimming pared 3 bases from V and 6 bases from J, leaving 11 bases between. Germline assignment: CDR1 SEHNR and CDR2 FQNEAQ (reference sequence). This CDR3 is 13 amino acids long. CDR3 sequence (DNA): TGTGCCAGCAGCTTGAGGACAGCAGATGGCTACACCTTC. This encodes CASSLRTADGYTF.

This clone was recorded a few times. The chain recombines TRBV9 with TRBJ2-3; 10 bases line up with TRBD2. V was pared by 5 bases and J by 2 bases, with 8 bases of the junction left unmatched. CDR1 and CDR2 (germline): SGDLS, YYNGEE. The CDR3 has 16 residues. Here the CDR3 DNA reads TGTGCCAGCAGGAGGGCTAGCGGGGGAAACACAGATACGCAGTATTTT. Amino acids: CASRRASGGNTDTQYF.

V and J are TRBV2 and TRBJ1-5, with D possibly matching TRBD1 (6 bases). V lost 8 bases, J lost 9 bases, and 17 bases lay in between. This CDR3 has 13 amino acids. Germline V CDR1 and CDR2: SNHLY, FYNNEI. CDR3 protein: CASRPGTIRPQHF. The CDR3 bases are TGTGCCAGCCGACCCGGGACAATACGGCCCCAGCATTTT.